This paragraph covers one TCR beta chain sequence. This record comes from a study of cytomegalovirus exposure and HLA in healthy donors. CDR1 and CDR2 from the germline V gene are SGHDT and YYEEEE. The CDR3 covers 14 residues. Vbeta (60) and Jbeta (13) primers were used in the PCR. Measured with immunoSEQ multiplex PCR; TCRdb has only the in-frame clones, and not every one. The sample holds about 160,000 clones, about two thirds seen once. This clonotype was obtained from a woman between 18 and 30 years old in good health and CMV-seropositive. V and J are TRBV5-6 and TRBJ2-5; 9 bases map to TRBD1. The DNA end favors TRBJ2-7, so the J call may be wrong. Sequenced sample: PBMCs. CDR3 bases: TGTGCCAGCAGCCCGGGACAGGGATCTTACGAGCAGTACTTC. Protein product: CASSPGQGSYEQYF.